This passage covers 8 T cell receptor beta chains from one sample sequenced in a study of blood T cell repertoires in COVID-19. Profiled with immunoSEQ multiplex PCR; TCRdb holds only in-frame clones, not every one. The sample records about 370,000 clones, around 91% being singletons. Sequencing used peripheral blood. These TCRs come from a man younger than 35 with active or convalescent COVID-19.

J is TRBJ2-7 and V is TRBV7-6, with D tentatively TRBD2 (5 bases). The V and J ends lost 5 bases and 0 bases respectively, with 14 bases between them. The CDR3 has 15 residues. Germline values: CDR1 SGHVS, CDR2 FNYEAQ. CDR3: CASSGRSGISYEQYF. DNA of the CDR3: TGTGCCAGCAGCGGGCGAAGCGGCATCTCCTACGAGCAGTACTTC.

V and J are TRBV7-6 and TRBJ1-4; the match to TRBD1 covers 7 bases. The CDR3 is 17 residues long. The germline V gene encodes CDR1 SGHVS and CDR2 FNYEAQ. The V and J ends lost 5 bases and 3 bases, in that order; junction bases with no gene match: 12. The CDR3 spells CASSPSFLTGPNEKLFF. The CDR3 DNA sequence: TGTGCCAGCAGCCCGTCTTTTTTGACAGGGCCTAATGAAAAACTGTTTTTT.

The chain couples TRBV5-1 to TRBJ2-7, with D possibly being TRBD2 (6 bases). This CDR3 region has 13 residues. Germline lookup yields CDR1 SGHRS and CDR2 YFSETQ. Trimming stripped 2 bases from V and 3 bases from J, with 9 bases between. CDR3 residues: CASSFTSSYEQYF. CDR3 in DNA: TGCGCCAGCAGCTTCACTAGCAGCTACGAGCAGTACTTC.

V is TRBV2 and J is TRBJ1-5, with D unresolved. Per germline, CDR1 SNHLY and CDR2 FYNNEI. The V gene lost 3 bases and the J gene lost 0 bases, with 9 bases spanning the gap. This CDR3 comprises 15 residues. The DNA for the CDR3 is TGTGCCAGCAGTGAGGAGATAGATAGCAATCAGCCCCAGCATTTT. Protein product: CASSEEIDSNQPQHF.

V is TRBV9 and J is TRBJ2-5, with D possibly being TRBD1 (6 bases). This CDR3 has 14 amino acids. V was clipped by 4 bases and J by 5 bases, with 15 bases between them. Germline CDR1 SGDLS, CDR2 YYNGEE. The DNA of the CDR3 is TGTGCCAGCAGCAACTTTAGACAGGAGGAGACCCAGTACTTC. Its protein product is CASSNFRQEETQYF. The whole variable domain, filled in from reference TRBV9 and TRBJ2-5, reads DSGVTQTPKHLITATGQRVTLRCSPRSGDLSVYWYQQSLDQGLQFLIQYYNGEERAKGNILERFSAQQFPDLHSELNLSSLELGDSALYFCASSNFRQEETQYFGPGTRLLVL.

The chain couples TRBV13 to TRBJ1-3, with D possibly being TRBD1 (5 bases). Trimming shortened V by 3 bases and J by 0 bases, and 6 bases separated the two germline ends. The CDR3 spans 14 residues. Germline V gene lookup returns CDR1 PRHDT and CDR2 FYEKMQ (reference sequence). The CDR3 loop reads CASSFRDSGNTIYF. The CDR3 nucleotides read TGTGCCAGCAGCTTCAGGGACTCTGGAAACACCATATATTTT.

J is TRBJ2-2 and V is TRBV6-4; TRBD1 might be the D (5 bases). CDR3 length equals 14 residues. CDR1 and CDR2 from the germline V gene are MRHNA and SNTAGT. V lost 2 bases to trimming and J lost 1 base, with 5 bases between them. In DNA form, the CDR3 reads TGTGCCAGCAGTGACGACAGGAACACCGGGGAGCTGTTTTTT. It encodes CASSDDRNTGELFF.

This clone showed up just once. The CDR3 sequence is CASSQGTGKGGNTIYF. In nucleotides, the CDR3 is TGTGCCAGCAGCCAAGGGACAGGGAAAGGTGGAAACACCATATATTTT. The V and J genes are TRBV3-1 (or the pseudogene TRBV3-2) and TRBJ1-3, with TRBD1 matching 8 bases. CDR1 is LGHDT, CDR2 YNNKEL, per germline (reference sequence). Unmatched junction bases numbered 5, after V lost 1 base and J lost 3 bases. The CDR3 loop spans 16 amino acids.